The source of this T cell receptor beta chain is a study of Graves' ophthalmopathy and Graves' hyperthyroidism. Study-level background: At the time of initial diagnosis and before any treatment, peripheral blood was collected.

Study-wide results and limits: The 13-signature model separated ophthalmopathy from stable hyperthyroidism at 85% to 90% sensitivity and around 81% specificity.

This clonotype has at least ten counts. Antigen specificity is unknown. V was trimmed by 10 bases and J by 5 bases, leaving 15 bases between them. This CDR3 region has 13 residues. CDR3 regions of TCR beta were amplified from RNA transcripts. HTBI-primed first-round RT-PCR preceded second-round multiplex PCR. TCRdb processed the multiplex PCR reads anew with MiXCR; each CDR3 protein has one entry. The table includes about 220,000 distinct CDR3 sequences, 20% to 25% detected once. With a duration under 3 months, ophthalmopathy in the donors showed moderate-to-severe activity, CAS ≥3 and NOSPECS ≥4. The sequence came from a woman between 50 and 59 years old with Graves' ophthalmopathy. The sample was peripheral blood. The rearrangement joins TRBV12-3 or TRBV12-4 to TRBJ2-4; no clear D gene. The CDR3 region is CATGSQVENIQYF. CDR3 nucleotide sequence: TGTGCCACCGGTAGCCAAGTCGAAAACATTCAGTACTTC.